These T cell receptor beta chains were read from a single sample in a study of T cells after yellow fever vaccination. From the 5' RACE reads, TCRdb called clonotypes with MiXCR, one entry per CDR3 protein. Counted here are a few hundred thousand distinct CDR3 sequences, roughly 3.5% occurring once; the ten biggest clones make up about a quarter. Sequencing used PBMCs, obtained on the day of the yellow fever booster vaccination. These receptors were taken from a man younger than 35 who received the YFV17D yellow fever vaccine. CDR3s include the opening cysteine and the closing phenylalanine or tryptophan. The D gene is left open where the match is weak. The listing skips clone size in some rows; elsewhere it reads once, few, many or a size class.

>TRBJ2-5|.|TRBV7-8|many
CASSRRRTETQYF
TGTGCCAGCAGCCGCAGAAGGACCGAGACCCAGTACTTC
>TRBJ2-5|.|TRBV7-8|many
CASSSEGKPKTQYF
TGTGCCAGCAGCTCCGAGGGGAAACCAAAGACCCAGTACTTC
>TRBJ2-1|.|TRBV7-3|many
CASEGTYNEQFF
TGTGCCAGCGAAGGGACCTACAATGAGCAGTTCTTC
>TRBJ1-1|.|TRBV4-3|many
CASSQDRGTEAFF
TGCGCCAGCAGCCAAGACAGAGGCACTGAAGCTTTCTTT
>TRBJ1-1|.|TRBV5-4|few
CASSGGEANTEAFF
TGTGCCAGCAGCGGGGGGGAAGCGAACACTGAAGCTTTCTTT
>TRBJ2-6|.|TRBV9|few
CASSASGGANVLTF
TGTGCCAGCAGCGCTTCGGGAGGGGCCAACGTCCTGACTTTC
>TRBJ1-1|.|TRBV11-2|few
CASSFGGSNTEAFF
TGTGCCAGCAGCTTCGGGGGCTCAAACACTGAAGCTTTCTTT
>TRBJ2-1|TRBD2|TRBV12-3/TRBV12-4|many
CASLSGGALNEQFF
TGTGCCAGCCTTAGCGGGGGGGCCCTTAATGAGCAGTTCTTC
>TRBJ2-1|.|TRBV5-1|few
CASSFPPGQGETGSSYNEQFF
TGCGCCAGCAGCTTTCCTCCCGGCCAGGGTGAAACGGGGTCCTCCTACAATGAGCAGTTCTTC
>TRBJ2-5|.|TRBV7-7|many
CASSRESQETQYF
TGTGCCAGCAGCCGAGAATCGCAAGAGACCCAGTACTTC
>TRBJ2-3|.|TRBV7-9|many
CASSFFSPDEGTDTQYF
TGTGCCAGCAGCTTTTTTTCACCCGATGAAGGGACAGATACGCAGTATTTT
>TRBJ1-5|TRBD1|TRBV5-6|few
CASEGAADQPQHF
TGTGCCAGCGAGGGGGCCGCCGATCAGCCCCAGCATTTT
>TRBJ2-3|TRBD2|TRBV9|many
CASSLSGTSGGVSDTQYF
TGTGCCAGCAGCCTGTCGGGGACTAGCGGGGGGGTCTCAGATACGCAGTATTTT
>TRBJ2-2|TRBD2|TRBV11-2|many
CASSLHGGAISGELFF
TGTGCCAGCAGCTTACACGGGGGGGCAATATCCGGGGAGCTGTTTTTT
>TRBJ2-3|.|TRBV5-5|many
CASSPPGQVAGAGGTQYF
TGTGCCAGCAGTCCCCCGGGACAGGTAGCGGGGGCCGGGGGTACGCAGTATTTT
>TRBJ1-1|.|TRBV5-1|many
CASSLGSSLQVARLGAFF
TGCGCCAGCAGCTTGGGTTCTTCCCTACAGGTTGCCCGACTTGGAGCTTTCTTT
>TRBJ2-2|TRBD2|TRBV7-2|many
CASSFSSGAPGELFF
TGTGCCAGCAGCTTTTCTAGCGGGGCCCCCGGGGAGCTGTTTTTT
>TRBJ2-5|.|TRBV7-7|many
CASSLASPGGRGGLGETQYF
TGTGCTAGCAGCTTAGCGTCCCCAGGCGGCCGTGGCGGCCTGGGGGAGACCCAGTACTTC
>TRBJ1-1|.|TRBV20-1|.
CSVPSPVLRNTEAFF
TGCAGCGTTCCTTCTCCCGTACTGAGGAACACTGAAGCTTTCTTT
>TRBJ2-3|TRBD2|TRBV6-5|.
CASSFDRGPGGGALTDTQYF
TGTGCCAGCAGTTTTGATAGAGGCCCGGGGGGGGGTGCATTGACAGATACGCAGTATTTT
>TRBJ1-6|.|TRBV5-1|.
CASSFAGRTYNSPLHF
TGCGCCAGCAGCTTCGCGGGACGGACCTATAATTCACCCCTCCACTTT
>TRBJ2-7|TRBD1|TRBV5-4|many
CASSLDRTGGLEQYF
TGTGCCAGCAGCTTGGATCGGACAGGGGGCCTTGAGCAGTACTTC
>TRBJ2-1|.|TRBV5-1|many
CASSLALASYNEQFF
TGCGCCAGCAGCTTGGCCCTGGCTTCGTACAATGAGCAGTTCTTC
>TRBJ1-5|.|TRBV25-1|medium-sized
CASSDRAWDSNQPQHF
TGTGCCAGCAGTGACCGGGCCTGGGACAGCAATCAGCCCCAGCATTTT
>TRBJ2-5|TRBD2|TRBV7-9|many
CASSSKRPSGVQETQYF
TGTGCCAGCAGCTCCAAGAGGCCTAGCGGGGTCCAAGAGACCCAGTACTTC
>TRBJ2-3|TRBD2|TRBV2|.
CASRGTSSVFTDTQYF
TGTGCCAGCAGGGGGACTAGTTCCGTCTTCACAGATACGCAGTATTTT
>TRBJ2-1|.|TRBV3-1|once
CASSPALDIYNEQFF
TGTGCCAGCAGCCCGGCCCTCGACATATACAATGAGCAGTTCTTC
>TRBJ2-5|TRBD2|TRBV7-8|many
CASSTRLAGVQETQYF
TGTGCCAGCAGCACCCGACTAGCGGGAGTTCAAGAGACCCAGTACTTC
>TRBJ1-1|.|TRBV4-1|.
CASRAGGGYTEAFF
TGCGCCAGCAGAGCGGGCGGGGGGTACACTGAAGCTTTCTTT
>TRBJ1-1|.|TRBV7-9|many
CASSFAFSEAFF
TGTGCCAGCAGCTTTGCGTTTTCTGAAGCTTTCTTT
>TRBJ2-7|TRBD1|TRBV5-1|.
CASSEDRVNYEQYF
TGCGCCAGCAGCGAGGACAGGGTTAATTACGAGCAGTACTTC
>TRBJ2-3|.|TRBV6-1|.
CASSEYLLDTQYF
TGTGCCAGCAGTGAATATTTATTGGATACGCAGTATTTT
>TRBJ1-1|.|TRBV29-1|few
CSGGQMNTEAFF
TGCAGCGGTGGACAGATGAACACTGAAGCTTTCTTT
>TRBJ2-1|TRBD1|TRBV29-1|many
CSGEGRDRGLYNEQFF
TGCAGCGGCGAGGGGAGAGACAGGGGGCTCTACAATGAGCAGTTCTTC
>TRBJ2-5|TRBD1|TRBV30|few
CAWNYSPFGTGLQETQYF
TGTGCCTGGAACTACAGTCCGTTCGGGACAGGTCTCCAAGAGACCCAGTACTTC
>TRBJ2-3|.|TRBV18|.
CASSLLLELGSESADTQYF
TGTGCCAGCTCACTTCTCTTGGAATTAGGCAGTGAGTCCGCAGATACGCAGTATTTT
>TRBJ2-7|.|TRBV12-3/TRBV12-4|.
CASSFRLPDEQYF
TGTGCCAGCAGTTTCCGGCTCCCGGACGAGCAGTACTTC
>TRBJ2-1|TRBD1|TRBV5-1|many
CASSLETGVRLLYNEQFF
TGCGCCAGCAGCTTGGAGACAGGGGTCCGACTCCTCTACAATGAGCAGTTCTTC
>TRBJ2-1|.|TRBV7-2|many
CASRSDWGPYNEQFF
TGTGCCAGCAGATCCGACTGGGGGCCCTACAATGAGCAGTTCTTC
>TRBJ2-3|.|TRBV7-3|many
CASSYRPDRTSTDTQYF
TGTGCCAGCAGCTATCGGCCGGATAGAACTAGCACAGATACGCAGTATTTT
>TRBJ2-4|TRBD1|TRBV7-6|.
CASSLTNGQGLDIQYF
TGTGCCAGCAGCTTAACAAATGGACAGGGCCTGGACATTCAGTACTTC
>TRBJ2-1|.|TRBV18|many
CASSPPGDEQFF
TGTGCCAGCTCACCACCGGGCGATGAGCAGTTCTTC
>TRBJ2-5|TRBD1|TRBV20-1|many
CSAQRQGSRETQYF
TGCAGTGCCCAACGACAGGGGTCTAGGGAGACCCAGTACTTC
>TRBJ1-2|.|TRBV6-1|.
CASIRRDKTYGYTF
TGTGCCAGCATCCGCCGCGACAAGACCTATGGCTACACCTTC
>TRBJ2-5|TRBD1|TRBV4-3|few
CASSQNTGGQETQYF
TGCGCCAGCAGCCAGAATACAGGGGGTCAAGAGACCCAGTACTTC
>TRBJ2-1|.|TRBV5-1|many
CASSGGPRNEQFF
TGCGCCAGCAGTGGGGGGCCAAGGAATGAGCAGTTCTTC
>TRBJ1-5|.|TRBV5-1|.
CASSWEGGNQPQHF
TGCGCCAGCAGCTGGGAAGGGGGCAATCAGCCCCAGCATTTT
>TRBJ2-7|.|TRBV18|few
CASSPRLTESYEQYF
TGTGCCAGCTCACCGCGCCTTACAGAAAGCTACGAGCAGTACTTC
>TRBJ2-2|TRBD1|TRBV12-3/TRBV12-4|.
CASSFPAGTGMSGELFF
TGTGCCAGCAGTTTCCCCGCCGGGACAGGGATGTCCGGGGAGCTGTTTTTT
>TRBJ2-2|TRBD2|TRBV6-1|.
CASSARLAGGTGELFF
TGTGCCAGCAGTGCTAGACTAGCGGGGGGCACCGGGGAGCTGTTTTTT
>TRBJ1-1|.|TRBV5-4|.
CASSLAGSRGTEAFF
TGTGCCAGCAGCTTGGCCGGTAGTCGGGGTACTGAAGCTTTCTTT
>TRBJ1-1|.|TRBV7-9|many
CASSFRTTEAFF
TGTGCCAGCAGCTTCCGGACCACTGAAGCTTTCTTT
>TRBJ2-3|.|TRBV10-3|many
CAISVVGPTDTQYF
TGTGCCATCAGTGTTGTGGGACCCACAGATACGCAGTATTTT
>TRBJ2-3|.|TRBV27|.
CASSLGRGVFTDTQYF
TGTGCCAGCAGTTTAGGGCGGGGCGTTTTCACAGATACGCAGTATTTT
>TRBJ2-3|TRBD1|TRBV4-3|.
CASSQDRGHADTQYF
TGCGCCAGCAGCCAAGATAGGGGGCATGCAGATACGCAGTATTTT
>TRBJ2-1|TRBD2|TRBV20-1|few
CSALLAGGRVNSYNEQFF
TGCAGTGCTCTACTGGCGGGGGGCCGGGTTAACTCCTACAATGAGCAGTTCTTC
>TRBJ2-2|TRBD1|TRBV2|.
CAGTGTGNTGELFF
TGTGCCGGGACCGGGACAGGGAACACCGGGGAGCTGTTTTTT
>TRBJ1-3|.|TRBV10-3|many
CAIRPGDDNTIYF
TGTGCCATCAGACCAGGGGACGACAACACCATATATTTT
>TRBJ1-1|.|TRBV4-1|.
CASSQVVGENTEAFF
TGCGCCAGCAGCCAAGTCGTTGGAGAAAACACTGAAGCTTTCTTT
>TRBJ2-6|TRBD1|TRBV12-3/TRBV12-4|many
CASSPTQGLSGANVLTF
TGTGCCAGCAGTCCGACACAGGGGTTGTCTGGGGCCAACGTCCTGACTTTC